This TCR beta chain was sequenced during a study of blood T cell repertoires in COVID-19. Looking at the study overall: There were acute and convalescent COVID-19 samples, and they came from the United States, Italy and Spain. PBMCs, B-cell-depleted T cells, or T cells were the source of the cDNA or gDNA that made up the material.

Original handling: Using reference gene primer amplification, nucleated cell counts were estimated. Produced via immunoSEQ multiplex PCR; TCRdb's table is partial and in-frame only. V and J calls and clone size are those listed in that table; D and trimming were worked out from the DNA. The sample consists of some 300,000 clones, 75% to 90% of them appearing once. The CDR3 extends over 14 amino acids. V dropped 3 bases and J dropped 7 bases, with 15 bases sitting between them. Germline CDR1 and CDR2: SEHNR and FQNEAQ (reference sequence). Recruited during active infection, patients (from Seattle) were subsequently followed longitudinally.

The sequenced sample consisted of peripheral blood. This chain uses TRBV7-9 with TRBJ1-2; D is perhaps TRBD1 (5 bases). The clonotype originates from a woman aged 70-85 years with COVID-19, enrolled during active disease. The CDR3 spells CASSFAGSGIGYTF. In DNA, the CDR3 is TGTGCCAGCAGCTTTGCTGGTTCAGGGATTGGCTACACCTTC.